These 10 T cell receptor beta chains were sequenced from one sample in a study of Ad26.COV2.S vaccination and SARS-CoV-2 variants. The treatment here: 15 to 20 received Ad26.COV2.S at low or high dose, single or two shots; roughly five received placebo; per-sample allocation not given. Material that was analyzed had been drawn on day 63 after the first vaccine or placebo injection. Assay: immunoSEQ multiplex PCR; the TCRdb copy retains only in-frame clones and omits some. The table shows about 350,000 clones, with approximately 84% occurring only once. This specimen consisted of peripheral blood, obtained in a trial of Ad26.COV2.S vaccine versus placebo. The receptors here all came from a person aged 18-65 years who received the Ad26.COV2.S COVID-19 vaccine or a placebo.

This chain uses TRBV11-2 with TRBJ2-1; 8 nucleotides match TRBD2. The CDR3 sequence is 15 residues long. Germline CDR1 reads SGHAT; CDR2 reads FQNNGV. With V trimmed by 5 bases and J by 4 bases, 7 bases remained unmatched. CDR3 sequence reads: CASSPPPSGYNEQFF. In DNA, the CDR3 is TGTGCCAGCAGCCCACCCCCTAGCGGGTACAATGAGCAGTTCTTC.

The chain combines TRBV12-3 or TRBV12-4 with TRBJ1-5, with TRBD1 identical over 7 bases. Trimming at V came to 4 bases and at J to 5 bases, leaving 2 bases not matched to a gene. The CDR3 is 13 residues long. In nucleotides, the CDR3 is TGTGCCAGCAGTTACAGGGGAGATCAGCCCCAGCATTTT. It specifies CASSYRGDQPQHF.

The CDR3 loop reads CASSYSGRGVTGELFF. CDR3 sequence (DNA): TGTGCCAGCAGTTACTCGGGCAGGGGAGTGACCGGGGAGCTGTTTTTT. V usage is TRBV6-2 or TRBV6-3 and J usage is TRBJ2-2; possibly TRBD1 for D (6 bases). CDR1 and CDR2 from the germline V gene are MNHEY and SVGEGT. Trimming took off 0 bases at V and 5 bases at J, with 13 bases between the two ends. The CDR3 loop spans 16 amino acids.

The chain combines TRBV20-1 with TRBJ2-4, with no clear D. The germline gives CDR1 DFQATT, CDR2 SNEGSKA (reference sequence). This CDR3 spans 13 amino acids. Trimming left V 3 bases short and J 8 bases short, with 14 bases between. CDR3 sequence (DNA): TGCAGTGCTAGTAAGGCGAGTCGGGACATTCAGTACTTC. It translates to CSASKASRDIQYF.

V is TRBV10-1 and J is TRBJ2-5; tentatively, D is TRBD2 (5 bases). Germline V gives CDR1 WNHNN, CDR2 SYGVQD (reference sequence). CDR3 size: 14 residues. Trimming removed 3 bases from V and 0 bases from J, with 8 bases in between. CDR3 loop: CASSDTGNQETQYF. DNA for the CDR3: TGCGCCAGCAGTGACACCGGGAACCAAGAGACCCAGTACTTC.

This clone was counted many times. This chain links TRBV2 with TRBJ2-5, with 7 bases fitting TRBD1. J was trimmed by 7 bases and V by 5 bases; bases with no gene match: 4. CDR1 and CDR2 (germline): SNHLY, FYNNEI. CDR3 length: 12 residues. The CDR3 reads CASSNRGGTQYF. CDR3 coding DNA: TGTGCCAGCAGTAACAGGGGTGGGACCCAGTACTTC.

The rearrangement links TRBV11-2 to TRBJ2-5, with D unclear. CDR3 length equals 15 residues. Germline-derived CDR1 and CDR2 are SGHAT and FQNNGV. The V gene lost 0 bases and the J gene lost 2 bases, with 10 bases spanning the gap. The CDR3 sequence: CASSLDFSGQETQYF. Here the CDR3 DNA reads TGTGCCAGCAGCTTAGATTTCTCAGGACAAGAGACCCAGTACTTC.

This clone was observed a single time. The chain uses TRBV18 and TRBJ1-1; D is uncertain. The V gene's germline CDR1 is KGHSH and CDR2 LQKENI. The CDR3 sequence is 15 residues long. V was pared by 0 bases and J by 0 bases, with 8 bases between. The CDR3 is CASSPPGLMNTEAFF. DNA of the CDR3: TGTGCCAGCTCACCACCTGGGCTAATGAACACTGAAGCTTTCTTT.

This rearrangement joins TRBV5-4 to TRBJ2-2, with unresolved D. This CDR3 spans 13 amino acids. V shed 4 bases and J shed 3 bases, with 7 bases lying between them. Per germline, CDR1 SGHNT and CDR2 YYREEE (reference sequence). This CDR3 is CASSGSHTGELFF. CDR3 in DNA: TGTGCCAGCAGCGGAAGTCACACCGGGGAGCTGTTTTTT.

The rearrangement links TRBV6-1 to TRBJ1-1, with D perhaps matching TRBD1 (5 bases). The CDR3 length is 14 residues. Germline V CDR1 and CDR2: MNHNS, SASEGT. V gave up 3 bases and J gave up 1 base, with 9 bases separating them. The CDR3 nucleotides read TGTGCCAGCAGTGATTTAAGGGGGAACACTGAAGCTTTCTTT. This encodes CASSDLRGNTEAFF.